This T cell receptor beta chain originates from a study of blood T cell repertoires in COVID-19. Study-level information: Samples of COVID-19 (acute and convalescent) were obtained from the United States, Italy and Spain. T cells, B-cell-depleted T cells, or PBMCs provided the cDNA or gDNA that served as material.

Some clones are missing from TCRdb's copy, which holds only in-frame ones; the method was immunoSEQ multiplex PCR. The sample contains about 95,000 clones, approximately 88% of which appear only once. In Seattle, patients joined the study during active infection and were tracked longitudinally. Germline V CDR1 and CDR2: GTSNPN, SVGIG (reference sequence). The CDR3 totals 13 residues. Trimming cost V 0 bases and J 3 bases, with 6 bases left between them. This clone came up a few times. The V and J genes are TRBV30 and TRBJ1-5; D remains unclear. The sample was peripheral blood. The sequence was obtained from a man aged 50 or older with COVID-19, enrolled during active disease. This CDR3 reads CAWSVANNQPQHF. The CDR3 DNA is TGTGCCTGGAGTGTTGCTAACAATCAGCCCCAGCATTTT.